This TCR beta chain was found in a study of shared clonotypes between healthy human individuals. Sequencing was performed with immunoSEQ multiplex PCR; in TCRdb, only in-frame clones are kept and a portion is missing. The sample has under 1,100,000 clones; more than 65% are singletons. On this clone: No antigen is known for it.

This CDR3 is 14 amino acids long. Trimming cost V 4 bases and J 0 bases; bases outside gene matches: 3. Germline V gene data show CDR1 as SGDLS and CDR2 as YYNGEE. Study observations and caveats: In contrast to clonotypes shared by all four donors, non-shared clonotypes had lower generation probabilities. It was observed that roughly 5.1% of naive CD4 clonotypes were shared across a handful of donors.

Sequenced sample: memory CD4+ T cells sorted from blood. Subset noted: CD45RA-negative fraction. This clonotype was obtained from a man younger than 35 in good health. V is TRBV9 and J is TRBJ2-7; the match to TRBD2 covers 8 bases. The DNA of the CDR3 is TGTGCCAGCAGCTTCGGGGGGGACTCCTACGAGCAGTACTTC. Translating gives CASSFGGDSYEQYF.